These 14 T cell receptor beta chains share one sample of origin, sequenced in a study of T and B cells in COVID-19 patients (dated by TCRdb to about 2020). Genomic DNA extracted from blood was used in amounts of 250-500 ng for amplification of TRB repertoires. TCRdb records Illumina MiSeq as the sequencer. Multiplex PCR with BIOMED2 TRB-A/B primer pools was used to amplify the TRB rearrangements. In-frame beta chains were kept once TCRdb had trimmed the public reads at Q25 with fastp and called clones with MiXCR. Each entry is one CDR3 protein sequence, shown with its most common DNA and genes. This sample gives about 27,000 distinct CDR3 sequences in total; 30% to 35% of them show up just once. The biggest ten clones account for around 1.8% of the sample. Source material: blood. The receptor source for this set is a human donor who had recovered from COVID-19.

In this sample, this clonotype is medium-sized (0.01 to 0.1%). This chain joins TRBV19 and TRBJ1-2; no reliable D call. Germline V gene sequence: CDR1 LNHDA, CDR2 SQIVND (reference sequence). The CDR3 loop spans 13 amino acids. V gave up 7 bases and J gave up 2 bases, with 11 bases separating them. CDR3: CASTMGMNYGYTF. CDR3 nucleotides: TGTGCCAGTACAATGGGGATGAACTATGGCTACACCTTC.

The chain uses TRBV29-1 and TRBJ1-1; 7 nucleotides agree with TRBD1. This CDR3 is built from 14 residues. From germline, CDR1 is SQVTM and CDR2 ANQGSEA. The V and J ends lost 3 bases and 6 bases, in that order; junction bases with no gene match: 10. The CDR3 protein is CSVEGTGAIAEAFF. For the CDR3, the DNA is TGCAGCGTTGAGGGTACAGGGGCCATCGCTGAAGCTTTCTTT.

This clonotype was seen a handful of times. CDR3 DNA sequence: TGTGCCAGCAGCCCCCGGCATGCCCCTTCTAACTATGGCTACACCTTC. Translation: CASSPRHAPSNYGYTF. The chain is built from TRBV12-3 or TRBV12-4 and TRBJ1-2; D is ambiguous. This CDR3 has 16 residues. The V end was cut by 6 bases, the J end by 0 bases, with 17 bases between.

The CDR3 loop is CASSYLPWDQPQHF. The CDR3 DNA is TGTGCCAGCAGTTACTTGCCCTGGGATCAGCCCCAGCATTTT. This chain links TRBV6-2 or TRBV6-3 with TRBJ1-5; no clear D. V was pared by 1 base and J by 5 bases, with 9 bases between. Per the germline V gene, CDR1 is MNHEY and CDR2 is SVGEGT. The CDR3 covers 14 residues.

This clonotype showed up many times. The V call is TRBV5-6, the J call TRBJ1-6; 8 bases are a match to TRBD1. J was trimmed by 10 bases and V by 4 bases; bases with no gene match: 4. Looked up from germline, CDR1 is SGHDT and CDR2 is YYEEEE. CDR3 length: 13 amino acids. In DNA, the CDR3 is TGTGCCAGCAGCCGGACAGGGACCTCACCCCTCCACTTT. It codes for CASSRTGTSPLHF. The full variable domain, with the rest looked up from reference TRBV5-6 and TRBJ1-6, is DAGVTQSPTHLIKTRGQQVTLRCSPKSGHDTVSWYQQALGQGPQFIFQYYEEEERQRGNFPDRFSGHQFPNYSSELNVNALLLGDSALYLCASSRTGTSPLHFGNGTRLTVT.

The gene calls are TRBV28 and TRBJ2-1, with 9 bases aligning to TRBD1. With V trimmed by 1 base and J by 4 bases, 5 bases remained unmatched. CDR3 length equals 16 residues. Germline V lookup: CDR1 MDHEN, CDR2 SYDVKM. CDR3 in amino acids: CASSLLPGQGYNEQFF. CDR3 nucleotide sequence: TGTGCCAGCAGTTTATTACCGGGACAGGGTTACAATGAGCAGTTCTTC. Full variable domain (missing parts from reference TRBV28 and TRBJ2-1): DVKVTQSSRYLVKRTGEKVFLECVQDMDHENMFWYRQDPGLGLRLIYFSYDVKMKEKGDIPEGYSVSREKKERFSLILESASTNQTSMYLCASSLLPGQGYNEQFFGPGTRLTVL.

The chain links TRBV6-5 to TRBJ1-6; D ambiguous. V lost 0 bases and J 9 bases, leaving 15 bases between the germline ends. Germline V gene data show CDR1 as MNHEY and CDR2 as SVGAGI. The CDR3 is 16 residues long. CDR3 bases: TGTGCCAGCAGTTACTCTATAGATAGGGCGAGTTCACCCCTCCACTTT. As protein: CASSYSIDRASSPLHF.

The chain links TRBV6-4 to TRBJ2-1; D gene unclear. This CDR3 has 14 residues. Per germline, CDR1 MRHNA and CDR2 SNTAGT. The V gene lost 8 bases and the J gene lost 7 bases, with 18 bases spanning the gap. Here the CDR3 DNA reads TGTGCCAGCTCTCCATCTGGGGTAGGGAATGAGCAGTTCTTC. Its protein is CASSPSGVGNEQFF.

J is TRBJ2-3 and V is TRBV2, with 10 bases matching TRBD2. The CDR3 consists of 16 residues. CDR1 and CDR2 from the germline V gene are SNHLY and FYNNEI. J was trimmed by 6 bases and V by 7 bases; bases with no gene match: 13. The DNA of the CDR3 is TGTGCCAGCACCCTAGCGGGAGTTCAAATAGCGGATACGCAGTATTTT. Translated: CASTLAGVQIADTQYF.

Notes on this clonotype: Mismatch with germline at one junction end may stem from a read error. The CDR3 DNA reads TGTGCCTGGAGTCCTCATGGCAATGTGCAGTTCTTC. Protein: CAWSPHGNVQFF. The V and J genes are TRBV30 and TRBJ2-1; D is ambiguous. The CDR3 spans 12 residues. Germline lookup yields CDR1 GTSNPN and CDR2 SVGIG (reference sequence).

The chain combines TRBV5-1 with TRBJ2-1; TRBD2 matches 15 bases. The CDR3 is 18 residues long. Germline V gene data show CDR1 as SGHRS and CDR2 as YFSETQ. V shed 5 bases, J shed 0 bases, and the junction held 6 bases outside the gene matches. Here the CDR3 reads CASRQGLAGGSSYNEQFF. For the CDR3, the DNA is TGCGCCAGCAGACAGGGACTAGCGGGGGGAAGCTCCTACAATGAGCAGTTCTTC.

This chain links TRBV19 with TRBJ2-1; TRBD2 matches at 10 bases. The germline V gene encodes CDR1 LNHDA and CDR2 SQIVND (reference sequence). This CDR3 comprises 16 residues. J gave up 0 bases and V 9 bases, and 8 bases lay outside the gene matches. The CDR3 bases are TGTGCCAGCAGCCCGCCTAGCGGGAGCTCCTACAATGAGCAGTTCTTC. Translating gives CASSPPSGSSYNEQFF.

This clonotype was counted only a few times. The V and J genes are TRBV10-3 and TRBJ2-2, with D unresolved. V was cut by 11 bases and J by 0 bases, with 13 bases left in between. The CDR3 runs to 14 residues. CDR1 and CDR2 (germline): ENHRY, SYGVKD. The CDR3 coding sequence is TGTGCCGCCGCAGTCTCAGCGAACACCGGGGAGCTGTTTTTT. Encoded protein: CAAAVSANTGELFF.

This clonotype is termed medium-sized. The CDR3, as DNA: TGTGCCACCCACGGACGGGATAATTCACCCCTCCACTTT. Translated: CATHGRDNSPLHF. The chain combines TRBV15 with TRBJ1-6; the D is unclear. CDR1 is LNHNV, CDR2 YYDKDF, per germline (reference sequence). This CDR3 has 13 residues. V was shortened by 8 bases and J by 5 bases, with 10 bases between the two germline ends.